This is a list of T cell receptor beta chains from one sample in a study of cytomegalovirus exposure and HLA in healthy donors. Libraries were prepared by immunoSEQ multiplex PCR; TCRdb keeps only in-frame clonotypes and omits some of them. In the table there are 190,000 or so clones, roughly four fifths of which are singletons. Sequenced material: PBMCs. Source of these receptors: a man in his fifties or sixties in good health and CMV-seronegative. The CDR3 runs from the conserved cysteine through the conserved F or W. A D gene is named only where the DNA matches it firmly. For some rows the clone size is stated as once, few or many, or as a class when expanded; others skip it.

size,V,J,D,DNA,CDR3
NA,TRBV6-5,TRBJ2-7,TRBD2,TGTGCCAGCAGTATCCAAAGGACTAGCGCCTACGAGCAGTACTTC,CASSIQRTSAYEQYF
NA,TRBV11-2,TRBJ2-5,NA,TGTGCCAGCAGCCGCAATGGGGTAGCGGACCAAGAGACCCAGTACTTC,CASSRNGVADQETQYF
few,TRBV4-1,TRBJ2-1,NA,TGCGCCAGCAGCCAAGATGCTAGTTCCTACAATGAGCAGTTCTTC,CASSQDASSYNEQFF
NA,TRBV19,TRBJ1-5,NA,TGTGCCAGTGCTAAGAAACCAGGGGATCAGCCCCAGCATTTT,CASAKKPGDQPQHF
NA,TRBV9,TRBJ2-6,NA,TGTGCCAGCAGCGTACAGGGAACCTGGGCCAACGTCCTGACTTTC,CASSVQGTWANVLTF
NA,TRBV21-1,TRBJ2-7,NA,TGTGCCAGCAGCAAATCAAGGGGCAGGCGCTACGAGCAGTACTTC,CASSKSRGRRYEQYF
NA,TRBV15,TRBJ2-6,NA,TGTGCCACCAGCAGGGGAGAGGGGGGGTCTGGGGCCAACGTCCTGACTTTC,CATSRGEGGSGANVLTF
NA,TRBV2,TRBJ1-3,NA,TGTGCTAGCAGTGACAGGTTAATCTCTGGAAACACCATATATTTT,CASSDRLISGNTIYF
NA,TRBV6-5,TRBJ1-5,NA,TGTGCCACCCGGACACACACGCTTAGCAATCAGCCCCAGCATTTT,CATRTHTLSNQPQHF
NA,TRBV7-2,TRBJ2-1,NA,TGTGCCAGCAGCTTCGGACAGAGTAGCAATGAGCAGTTCTTC,CASSFGQSSNEQFF
few,TRBV7-2,TRBJ1-4,NA,TGTGCCAGCAGTTCCGACAGGCGGAATGAAAAACTGTTTTTT,CASSSDRRNEKLFF
NA,TRBV5-5,TRBJ2-1,NA,TGTGCCAGCATCATAGCGGTAAACTCCTACAATGAGCAGTTCTTC,CASIIAVNSYNEQFF
NA,TRBV2,TRBJ1-1,TRBD1,TGTGCCAGCAGTGGGGACAGGCGGACTGAAGCTTTCTTT,CASSGDRRTEAFF
NA,TRBV4-3,TRBJ1-2,NA,TGCGCCAGCAGCCAGTGGACGCTCCAGGGGGGCTACACCTTC,CASSQWTLQGGYTF
NA,TRBV9,TRBJ2-7,NA,TGTGCCAGCAGCGTAGGGGGGGACGGGACCTACGAGCAGTACTTC,CASSVGGDGTYEQYF
NA,TRBV27,TRBJ2-2,TRBD1,TGTGCCAGCAGTTTCAGGGGGCTACGAACCGGGGAGCTGTTTTTT,CASSFRGLRTGELFF
NA,TRBV14,TRBJ1-3,TRBD1,TGTGCCAGCAGCCGAGACAGGGGCCCTGGAAACACCATATATTTT,CASSRDRGPGNTIYF
once,TRBV2,TRBJ2-4,NA,TGTGCCAGCAGTGTTCGGGACATTCAGTACTTC,CASSVRDIQYF
NA,TRBV6-5,TRBJ1-1,TRBD1,TGTGCCAGCAGTAATCAGGGGGCTATGAACACTGAAGCTTTCTTT,CASSNQGAMNTEAFF
NA,TRBV30,TRBJ1-4,NA,TGTGCCTGGAGCCCAAACTGGGCCGGATCTAATGAAAAACTGTTTTTT,CAWSPNWAGSNEKLFF
few,TRBV6-5,TRBJ1-1,TRBD1,TGTGCCAGCAGTCGAAACAGGGGAACTGAAGCTTTCTTT,CASSRNRGTEAFF
NA,TRBV5-4,TRBJ1-2,TRBD1,TGTGCCAGCAGCTCCCCAGACAGGGGGCGGAACTATGGCTACACCTTC,CASSSPDRGRNYGYTF
NA,TRBV28,TRBJ1-5,NA,TGTGCCAGCAGTTTCGTAGGAGGGGCCTTAAATCAGCCCCAGCATTTT,CASSFVGGALNQPQHF
NA,TRBV7-2,TRBJ2-1,TRBD1,TGTGCCAGCAGCGGCCGGGACAGGGCAAGTGAGCAGTTCTTC,CASSGRDRASEQFF
NA,TRBV10-3,TRBJ2-5,TRBD2,TGTGCCATCAGTACCAGACAGGGAACTAGCGGGGTCCTCCGAGAGACCCAGTACTTC,CAISTRQGTSGVLRETQYF
once,TRBV7-2,TRBJ2-7,TRBD2,TGTGCCAGCAGCCAAACTAGCGGGAGGGAAAAGCAGTACTTC,CASSQTSGREKQYF
few,TRBV18,TRBJ1-1,TRBD1,TGTGCCAGCTCACCACGACAGGGGGATATTGCTGAAGCTTTCTTT,CASSPRQGDIAEAFF
NA,TRBV18,TRBJ1-1,NA,TGTGCCAGCTCACCACCAGGGACATTCAACACTGAAGCTTTCTTT,CASSPPGTFNTEAFF
NA,TRBV7-2,TRBJ1-2,TRBD1,TGTGCCAGCAGCTTAGGACAGGGATTTTATGGCTACACCTTC,CASSLGQGFYGYTF
NA,TRBV5-1,TRBJ2-3,TRBD2,TGCGCCAGCAGCTTGGTTGCCAGGGAGGGGGATACGCAGTATTTT,CASSLVAREGDTQYF
NA,TRBV5-1,TRBJ2-3,NA,TGCGCCAGCAGCTTGCCGACAGGCGGTTACACAGATACGCAGTATTTT,CASSLPTGGYTDTQYF
NA,TRBV20-1,TRBJ2-7,NA,TGCAGTGCTGAACAGGGCTACGAGCAGTACTTC,CSAEQGYEQYF
NA,TRBV5-1,TRBJ2-2,TRBD2,TGCGCCAGCAGCTTCCTGGGGGGGGATGGCACCGGGGAGCTGTTTTTT,CASSFLGGDGTGELFF
NA,TRBV7-3,TRBJ2-7,NA,TGTGCCAGCAGCTTTCTGACAGATAGAATCAAACCACCCTACGAGCAGTACTTC,CASSFLTDRIKPPYEQYF
NA,TRBV11-1,TRBJ2-5,TRBD2,TGTGCCAGCAGCTTACAGCGGGGGAGGTGGGAGACCCAGTACTTC,CASSLQRGRWETQYF
NA,TRBV1,TRBJ2-3,NA,TGCACCAGCAGCCGTACTGTCAGGGGATTAGATACGCAGTATTTT,CTSSRTVRGLDTQYF
NA,TRBV5-1,TRBJ2-1,TRBD2,TGCGCCAGCAGCGCGGGACTAGCGGGAGACGTTGAGCAGTTCTTC,CASSAGLAGDVEQFF
NA,TRBV9,TRBJ2-7,TRBD2,TGTGCCAGCAGCGTAGCAACGGGAGGGCCCTACGAGCAGTACTTC,CASSVATGGPYEQYF
once,TRBV4-3,TRBJ2-1,TRBD2,TGCGCCAGCAGCCAAGATAGGGGTACTAGCGGGCGAGAGCAGTTCTTC,CASSQDRGTSGREQFF
few,TRBV6-1,TRBJ2-2,NA,TGTGCCAGCAGTACCATTGACAGCTTAACCGGGGAGCTGTTTTTT,CASSTIDSLTGELFF
NA,TRBV11-2,TRBJ1-2,NA,TGTGCCAGCAGCTTAGGCCAGGGGTCCCCCTATGGCTACACCTTC,CASSLGQGSPYGYTF
NA,TRBV5-8,TRBJ2-2,NA,TGTGCCAGCAGCAGGACAGCGAACACCGGGGAGCTGTTTTTT,CASSRTANTGELFF
NA,TRBV11-2,TRBJ1-3,NA,TGTGCCAGCAGCCCGCCCAAGCCCTCTGGAAACACCATATATTTT,CASSPPKPSGNTIYF
NA,TRBV7-2,TRBJ1-3,NA,TGTGCCACCTTTGAGACGGGCTCTGGAAACACCATATATTTT,CATFETGSGNTIYF
NA,TRBV19,TRBJ2-5,TRBD2,TGTGCCAGTAGTATCCTAGCGGGAGGGCTGGAGACCCAGTACTTC,CASSILAGGLETQYF
few,TRBV5-6,TRBJ2-3,NA,TGTGCCAGCAGCTTTGACTTCACAGATACGCAGTATTTT,CASSFDFTDTQYF
NA,TRBV7-7,TRBJ2-5,NA,TGTGCTAGCAGCCCCGGGCCCCGAGGGGAGACCCAGTACTTC,CASSPGPRGETQYF
NA,TRBV6-1,TRBJ2-7,TRBD1,TGTGCCTCACTAAGACAGGGGGGCTACGAGCAGCACTTC,CASLRQGGYEQHF
NA,TRBV5-1,TRBJ2-3,TRBD2,TGCGCCAGCAGCTTTTCCTGGACTAGCGGGAGAGATACGCAGTATTTT,CASSFSWTSGRDTQYF
NA,TRBV5-1,TRBJ2-1,TRBD2,TGCGCCAGCAGCTTTGGACTAGCGGGGGGCCCTAGGAATGAGCAGTTCTTC,CASSFGLAGGPRNEQFF
once,TRBV18,TRBJ1-1,TRBD1,TGTGCCAGCTCACTAGCCCGGGACAGGACTTCACAAGCTTTCTTT,CASSLARDRTSQAFF
NA,TRBV6-1,TRBJ2-1,TRBD2,TGTGCCAGCAGGACGTCGGGGGGAACCTACAATGAGCAGTTCTTC,CASRTSGGTYNEQFF
NA,TRBV5-1,TRBJ2-7,TRBD2,TGCGCCAGCAGCTGGGGAGTAGCGGGAGGTTCCTACGAGCAGTACTTC,CASSWGVAGGSYEQYF
NA,TRBV7-2,TRBJ2-1,NA,TGTGCCAGCAGCTTAGTTGCGACTCTCTTTGACGAGCAGTTCTTC,CASSLVATLFDEQFF
NA,TRBV6-6,TRBJ2-4,TRBD1,TGTGCCAGCAGTTACTCCGGGACAGAAAACATTCAGTACTTC,CASSYSGTENIQYF
NA,TRBV5-1,TRBJ2-5,TRBD1,TGCGCCAGCAGCGACAGGGGGCCGGAGACCCAGTACTTC,CASSDRGPETQYF
NA,TRBV6-5,TRBJ2-7,TRBD1,TGTGCCAGCAGTCTCCGGGACAGGGGCACCTACGAGCAGTACTTC,CASSLRDRGTYEQYF